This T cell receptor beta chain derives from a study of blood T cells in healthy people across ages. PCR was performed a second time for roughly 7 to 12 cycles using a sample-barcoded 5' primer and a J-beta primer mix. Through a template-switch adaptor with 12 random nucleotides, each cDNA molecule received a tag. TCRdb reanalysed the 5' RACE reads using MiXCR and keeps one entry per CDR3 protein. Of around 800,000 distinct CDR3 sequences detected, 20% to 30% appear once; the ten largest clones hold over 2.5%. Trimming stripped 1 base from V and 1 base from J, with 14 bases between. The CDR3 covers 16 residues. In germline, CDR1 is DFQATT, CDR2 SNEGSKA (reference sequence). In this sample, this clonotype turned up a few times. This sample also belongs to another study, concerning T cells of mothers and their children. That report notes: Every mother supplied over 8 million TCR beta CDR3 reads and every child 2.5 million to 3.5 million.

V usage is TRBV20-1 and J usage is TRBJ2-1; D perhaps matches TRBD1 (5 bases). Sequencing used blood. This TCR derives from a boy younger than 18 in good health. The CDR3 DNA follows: TGCAGTGCTAGAGTAAGGACACCCGGGTCCTACAATGAGCAGTTCTTC. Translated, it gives CSARVRTPGSYNEQFF.